The following is a TCR beta chain sequence with its context. The sample is drawn from a study of T cell changes during pregnancy in multiple sclerosis. Assay: immunoSEQ multiplex PCR; the TCRdb copy retains only in-frame clones and omits some. The table includes fewer than 110,000 clones, about 90% detected once. The specimen comprised peripheral blood, sampled in the second trimester of pregnancy. The clonotype originates from a female donor with multiple sclerosis, enrolled in a pregnancy study.

The CDR3 spells CASSYSRSANYEQYF. CDR3 bases: TGTGCCAGCAGTTACTCGAGAAGCGCCAACTACGAGCAGTACTTC. This rearrangement joins TRBV6-5 to TRBJ2-7; D is uncertain. V was pared by 0 bases and J by 3 bases, with 12 bases between. This CDR3 is built from 15 residues. The germline gives CDR1 MNHEY, CDR2 SVGAGI.